The rows below give T cell receptor beta chains drawn from one sample of a study of T cells in Graves' hyperthyroidism and ophthalmopathy. MiXCR, run by TCRdb on the multiplex PCR reads, gives a single entry per CDR3 protein. Of hundreds of thousands of distinct CDR3 sequences in the sample, 13% to 15% were seen once. Input material: blood. The receptor source for this set is a woman aged 50 to 60 with Graves' ophthalmopathy. Each CDR3 is given with its conserved first and last residue. Fields, in order: D gene, J gene, clone size, V gene, CDR3 DNA, CDR3 protein. The D gene is left open where the match is weak. The size of a clone is reported for some rows only, either as once, few or many, or as a class for expanded clones.

d_gene: -
j_gene: TRBJ2-1
abundance: -
v_gene: TRBV14
CDR3nt: TGTGCCAGCAGCCAAGTTAGGGTCGACAATGAGCAGTTCTTC
CDR3aa: CASSQVRVDNEQFF

d_gene: -
j_gene: TRBJ2-3
abundance: many
v_gene: TRBV6-2/TRBV6-3
CDR3nt: TGTGCCAGCAACCCGACAGGACCCCGTTGGGATACGCAGTATTTT
CDR3aa: CASNPTGPRWDTQYF

d_gene: -
j_gene: TRBJ1-1
abundance: many
v_gene: TRBV2
CDR3nt: TGTGCCAGCAAGTTTGACAGCCCGAACACTGAAGCTTTCTTT
CDR3aa: CASKFDSPNTEAFF

d_gene: TRBD1
j_gene: TRBJ1-3
abundance: many
v_gene: TRBV28
CDR3nt: TGTGCCAGCAGTTTGCTTATCCCTCTGGGACAGACTGGAAACACCATATATTTT
CDR3aa: CASSLLIPLGQTGNTIYF

d_gene: -
j_gene: TRBJ2-7
abundance: few
v_gene: TRBV6-2/TRBV6-3
CDR3nt: TGTGCCAGCGACGAGCAGTACTTC
CDR3aa: CASDEQYF

d_gene: TRBD1
j_gene: TRBJ2-4
abundance: few
v_gene: TRBV18
CDR3nt: TGTGCCAGCTCACATAGACAGGGGGCTGCCAAAAACATTCAGTACTTC
CDR3aa: CASSHRQGAAKNIQYF

d_gene: -
j_gene: TRBJ2-3
abundance: many
v_gene: TRBV7-3
CDR3nt: TGTGCCAGCAGCCTAGGGTTCCTAGCACGCACAGATACGCAGTATTTT
CDR3aa: CASSLGFLARTDTQYF

d_gene: -
j_gene: TRBJ1-5
abundance: many
v_gene: TRBV20-1
CDR3nt: TGCAGTGCTAGAGATGGGGGGGCGGGTATTCAGCCCCAGCATTTT
CDR3aa: CSARDGGAGIQPQHF

d_gene: TRBD2
j_gene: TRBJ2-7
abundance: many
v_gene: TRBV6-5
CDR3nt: TGTGCCAGCAGTTACAGACTAGCGGAGGCTTACGAGCAGTACTTC
CDR3aa: CASSYRLAEAYEQYF

d_gene: -
j_gene: TRBJ2-3
abundance: many
v_gene: TRBV20-1
CDR3nt: TGCAGTGCTAGGCCGGCCAACGGGATTAGAACAGATACGCAGTATTTT
CDR3aa: CSARPANGIRTDTQYF

d_gene: -
j_gene: TRBJ2-3
abundance: few
v_gene: TRBV24-1
CDR3nt: TGTGCCACCAGTGATTTGGGGGCAACAGATACGCAGTATTTT
CDR3aa: CATSDLGATDTQYF